This T cell receptor beta chain was recovered during a study of OX40 agonist ivuxolimab in advanced cancers. Overall study results and limits: Doses of 0.1 to 3.0 mg/kg were accompanied by clonal expansion of CD4+ and CD8+ blood T cells by week 6.

Details on this clone: Its antigen is unidentified.

V was clipped by 1 base and J by 5 bases; unmatched bases: 3. The CDR3 is 16 amino acids. Germline V lookup: CDR1 SGHRS, CDR2 YFSETQ. Assay: immunoSEQ multiplex PCR; the TCRdb copy retains only in-frame clones and omits some. Of approximately 88,000 clones listed, around nine tenths are singletons. The specimen was CD4+ or CD8+ T cells sorted from blood, collected in a trial of the OX40 agonist ivuxolimab. The chain employs TRBV5-1 and TRBJ2-4, with 13 bases that match TRBD2. The origin of this receptor is an adult with an advanced solid tumor such as melanoma, head and neck, liver or kidney cancer. Here the CDR3 reads CASSLTSGGAENIQYF. The CDR3 DNA reads as TGCGCCAGCAGCTTGACTAGCGGGGGGGCCGAAAACATTCAGTACTTC.